What follows are 20 T cell receptor beta chains derived from one specimen sequenced in a study of radiotherapy plus CTLA-4 blockade in lung cancer. Only in-frame clones appear in the TCRdb table, and some are missing; sequencing was by immunoSEQ multiplex PCR. The table records around 30,000 clones, roughly 71% of them present only once. The sample in question was peripheral blood, obtained from a patient treated with radiotherapy plus ipilimumab. The receptors stem from a human donor with non-small cell lung cancer whose response to radiotherapy plus ipilimumab could not be evaluated.

V is TRBV5-1 and J is TRBJ1-1; weak D call: TRBD1 (5 bases). With 7 bases removed from V and 2 bases from J, the gap between germline ends came to 15 bases. This CDR3 is 14 amino acids long. Germline V lookup: CDR1 SGHRS, CDR2 YFSETQ. In DNA, the CDR3 is TGCGCCAGCTCCGGTCCGCAGGGCAACACTGAAGCTTTCTTT. Translated: CASSGPQGNTEAFF.

The chain couples TRBV28 to TRBJ1-2; 12 bases align to TRBD1. Germline CDR1 reads MDHEN; CDR2 reads SYDVKM. Unmatched junction bases numbered 15, after V lost 7 bases and J lost 9 bases. The CDR3 has 16 amino acids. The CDR3 loop reads CASNPNRDRGRNSYTF. The CDR3 DNA sequence: TGTGCCAGCAACCCCAACCGGGACAGGGGGCGTAATAGCTACACCTTC.

This clone showed up just a few times. The chain employs TRBV2 and TRBJ2-4; 7 bases are shared with TRBD1. Looked up from germline, CDR1 is SNHLY and CDR2 is FYNNEI. The CDR3 has 13 amino acids. Unmatched junction bases numbered 10, after V lost 9 bases and J lost 8 bases. CDR3 region: CASKQGLGDIQYF. CDR3 bases: TGTGCCAGTAAACAGGGGTTAGGGGACATTCAGTACTTC.

This clone was seen a few times. The chain carries TRBV6-6 and TRBJ1-4; tentatively, D is TRBD1 (6 bases). V was shortened by 7 bases and J by 8 bases, with 17 bases between the two germline ends. The CDR3 has 14 residues. Germline V CDR1 and CDR2: MNHNY, SVGAGI (reference sequence). CDR3 DNA sequence: TGTGCCAGCACTGATGGACAGTTAATCGAAAAACTGTTTTTT. Translating it yields CASTDGQLIEKLFF.

V is TRBV9 and J is TRBJ2-1; 9 bases agree with TRBD1. CDR1 and CDR2 from the germline V gene are SGDLS and YYNGEE. The CDR3 length is 14 residues. V lost 3 bases, J lost 9 bases, and 7 bases stayed unmatched. This chain's CDR3 is CASSAGTGPVEQFF. DNA for the CDR3: TGTGCCAGCAGCGCCGGGACAGGGCCGGTTGAGCAGTTCTTC.

The chain carries TRBV4-3 and TRBJ2-2, with D perhaps TRBD1 (5 bases). The CDR3 is 14 residues long. Germline CDR1 and CDR2: LGHNA and YSLEER. The germline V and J ends were trimmed by 3 bases and 5 bases, with 10 bases remaining between them. In nucleotides, the CDR3 is TGCGCCAGCAGCCACGACAGATCGACCGGGGAGCTGTTTTTT. The encoded protein is CASSHDRSTGELFF.

The chain employs TRBV6-1 and TRBJ1-2; tentatively, D is TRBD1 (5 bases). This CDR3 is 13 amino acids long. CDR1 and CDR2 (germline): MNHNS, SASEGT. V lost 7 bases and J 2 bases, leaving 11 bases between the germline ends. The CDR3 DNA reads as TGTGCCAGCACCCCCGGGGGGAACTATGGCTACACCTTC. Encoded protein: CASTPGGNYGYTF.

This rearrangement joins TRBV9 to TRBJ1-3; the D is unclear. Germline V CDR1 and CDR2: SGDLS, YYNGEE. V lost 3 bases, J lost 1 base, and 14 bases lay in between. This CDR3 spans 16 amino acids. The CDR3, as DNA: TGTGCCAGCAGCGAAGCGGGCTGGATATCTGGAAACACCATATATTTT. It specifies CASSEAGWISGNTIYF.

This clone showed up just once. The chain employs TRBV6-5 and TRBJ1-3; possible D gene TRBD1, 6 bases. This CDR3 has 15 amino acids. Germline V gene lookup returns CDR1 MNHEY and CDR2 SVGAGI. Trimming pared 5 bases from V and 2 bases from J, leaving 13 bases between. In DNA, the CDR3 is TGTGCCAGCAGTGTACAGGGAGGGACTGGAAACACCATATATTTT. Protein product: CASSVQGGTGNTIYF.

This clone was seen a handful of times. The rearrangement uses TRBV27 and TRBJ2-7; D not certain. Trimming shortened V by 3 bases and J by 1 base, and 10 bases separated the two germline ends. Germline V gene lookup returns CDR1 MNHEY and CDR2 SMNVEV (reference sequence). This CDR3 is 14 amino acids long. The CDR3 loop is CASSFTVGSYEQYF. CDR3 DNA sequence: TGTGCCAGCAGTTTTACAGTCGGATCCTACGAGCAGTACTTC.

The V and J genes are TRBV7-9 and TRBJ2-3; 12 bases align to TRBD2. From germline, CDR1 is SEHNR and CDR2 FQNEAQ (reference sequence). This CDR3 has 16 amino acids. Trimming at V came to 5 bases and at J to 6 bases, leaving 9 bases not matched to a gene. The CDR3 DNA is TGTGCCAGCAGCCAAAGACTAGCGGGAGCGGGGGATACGCAGTATTTT. The encoded protein is CASSQRLAGAGDTQYF.

This rearrangement joins TRBV7-9 to TRBJ2-7; weak D call: TRBD1 (6 bases). The CDR3 runs to 13 residues. Germline CDR1 is SEHNR and CDR2 is FQNEAQ (reference sequence). The ends were cut back, 5 bases at V and 1 base at J, with 9 bases in the middle. The CDR3 is CASSHGQSYEQYF. The CDR3 nucleotides read TGTGCCAGCAGCCACGGACAGTCCTACGAGCAGTACTTC.

The chain is built from TRBV27 and TRBJ2-5, with TRBD2 as a possible D gene (6 bases). With 4 bases removed from V and 5 bases from J, the gap between germline ends came to 11 bases. Germline CDR1 and CDR2: MNHEY and SMNVEV (reference sequence). There are 13 residues in the CDR3. In nucleotides, the CDR3 is TGTGCCAGCAGTTCGAACGGAGGGGAGACCCAGTACTTC. This translates into CASSSNGGETQYF.

The rearrangement joins TRBV11-2 to TRBJ1-2; TRBD1 is a possible D gene (6 bases). This CDR3 spans 14 amino acids. Looked up from germline, CDR1 is SGHAT and CDR2 is FQNNGV. Trimming cost V 2 bases and J 7 bases, with 14 bases left between them. CDR3: CASSLSAGVGGYTF. CDR3 nucleotide sequence: TGTGCCAGCAGCTTATCAGCAGGGGTGGGTGGCTACACCTTC.

The rearrangement links TRBV30 to TRBJ1-1; tentative D call: TRBD1 (6 bases). The CDR3 totals 13 residues. Germline-derived CDR1 and CDR2 are GTSNPN and SVGIG (reference sequence). V gave up 0 bases and J gave up 4 bases, with 9 bases separating them. CDR3 in DNA: TGTGCCTGGAGTGTGGACAGTGGCACTGAAGCTTTCTTT. Protein: CAWSVDSGTEAFF. The full variable domain, rest sourced from reference TRBV30 and TRBJ1-1, is SQTIHQWPATLVQPVGSPLSLECTVEGTSNPNLYWYRQAAGRGLQLLFYSVGIGQISSEVPQNLSASRPQDRQFILSSKKLLLSDSGFYLCAWSVDSGTEAFFGQGTRLTVV.

CDR3 coding DNA: TGTGCCAGCAGCTGGGGACTAGCCCAAGAGACCCAGTACTTC. This gives the protein CASSWGLAQETQYF. The gene calls are TRBV6-1 and TRBJ2-5, with 9 bases aligning to TRBD2. The CDR3 is 14 amino acids. Trimming cost V 6 bases and J 1 base; bases outside gene matches: 3. Germline CDR1 MNHNS, CDR2 SASEGT.

The CDR3 DNA is TGTGCCAGCAGTTCGACTAGGGTCGTTCAGTACTTC. It codes for CASSSTRVVQYF. The V and J genes are TRBV28 and TRBJ2-4, with D possibly being TRBD2 (6 bases). V was shortened by 4 bases and J by 11 bases, with 12 bases between the two germline ends. This CDR3 spans 12 amino acids. Germline lookup yields CDR1 MDHEN and CDR2 SYDVKM. The full variable domain, completed using reference TRBV28 and TRBJ2-4, is DVKVTQSSRYLVKRTGEKVFLECVQDMDHENMFWYRQDPGLGLRLIYFSYDVKMKEKGDIPEGYSVSREKKERFSLILESASTNQTSMYLCASSSTRVVQYFGAGTRLSVL.

The CDR3 loop reads CASSARTNQPQHF. The CDR3 DNA sequence: TGTGCCAGCAGCGCCCGGACTAATCAGCCCCAGCATTTT. This chain joins TRBV7-2 and TRBJ1-5; D not certain. Trimming pared 5 bases from V and 4 bases from J, leaving 9 bases between. The CDR3 loop spans 13 amino acids. CDR1 SGHTA and CDR2 FQGNSA come from the germline V gene.

This chain links TRBV6-5 with TRBJ1-3; no definite D call. Per germline, CDR1 MNHEY and CDR2 SVGAGI. This CDR3 has 13 residues. The ends were cut back, 5 bases at V and 3 bases at J, with 8 bases in the middle. CDR3 coding DNA: TGTGCCAGCAGTGAAACTCGTGGAAACACCATATATTTT. Translation gives CASSETRGNTIYF.

In DNA, the CDR3 is TGCGCCAGCAGCCGTGGGGTAGCGGGACGGGGCTACGAGCAGTACTTC. This gives the protein CASSRGVAGRGYEQYF. This chain connects TRBV4-1 to TRBJ2-7; 8 positions agree with TRBD2. Trimming cost V 4 bases and J 3 bases; bases outside gene matches: 11. The CDR3 consists of 16 residues. The V gene's germline CDR1 is MGHRA and CDR2 YSYEKL.